Shown below are 10 T cell receptor beta chains from a single sample sequenced in a study of T cell repertoires in ileal Crohn's disease. Sequencing used immunoSEQ multiplex PCR; TCRdb keeps in-frame clones, though not all of them. The sample holds approximately 17,000 clones, less than 90% seen once. Sequencing was carried out using ileal tissue. The receptors come from an adult with Crohn's disease.

The chain joins TRBV6-6 to TRBJ2-5; D is possibly TRBD1 (5 bases). Trimming pared 5 bases from V and 3 bases from J, leaving 13 bases between. Looked up from germline, CDR1 is MNHNY and CDR2 is SVGAGI (reference sequence). The CDR3 length is 14 residues. CDR3 bases: TGTGCCAGCAGTAATACGGTGGACAAAGAGACCCAGTACTTC. The encoded protein is CASSNTVDKETQYF.

The chain employs TRBV11-2 and TRBJ1-2; possibly TRBD1 for D (5 bases). CDR3 length: 11 residues. The V and J ends lost 1 base and 8 bases respectively, with 5 bases between them. CDR1 is SGHAT and CDR2 is FQNNGV in the germline V gene. The DNA of the CDR3 is TGTGCCAGCAGCTTAGGGGGCGGCTACACCTTC. Encoded protein: CASSLGGGYTF.

This clone was recorded once. The rearrangement joins TRBV9 to TRBJ1-2; 11 bases fit TRBD1. The CDR3 consists of 15 residues. CDR1 SGDLS and CDR2 YYNGEE come from the germline V gene. V was clipped by 3 bases and J by 8 bases; unmatched bases: 9. The CDR3 sequence: CASSALGQGAGGYTF. The CDR3 nucleotides are TGTGCCAGCAGCGCCCTCGGACAGGGGGCGGGAGGCTACACCTTC.

The CDR3 coding sequence is TGTGCCAGCAGTCCGGGACAGAGAGCCTACGAGCAGTACTTC. Translated: CASSPGQRAYEQYF. The chain has TRBV27 and TRBJ2-7; TRBD1 matches at 7 bases. The germline CDR1 and CDR2 sequences are MNHEY and SMNVEV (reference sequence). Losses at the gene ends were 5 bases for V and 2 bases for J; bases not matched to a gene: 6. The CDR3 loop spans 14 amino acids.

CDR3 in amino acids: CASSTTGGAGTDTQYF. The CDR3 DNA reads TGTGCCAGTAGTACAACGGGGGGGGCGGGCACAGATACGCAGTATTTT. V gene TRBV19 combines with J gene TRBJ2-3; 8 bases align to TRBD2. Trimming took 4 bases from V and 1 from J; bases not matched to a gene: 7. The germline V gene has CDR1 LNHDA and CDR2 SQIVND (reference sequence). CDR3 length: 16 amino acids.

This chain joins TRBV7-9 and TRBJ1-1, with TRBD1 matching 9 bases. Germline CDR1 SEHNR, CDR2 FQNEAQ (reference sequence). With 3 bases clipped from V and 4 bases from J, the junction kept 3 bases outside the gene matches. The CDR3 has 14 amino acids. The CDR3 is CASSFRDRVTEAFF. In DNA, the CDR3 is TGTGCCAGCAGCTTTCGGGACAGGGTCACTGAAGCTTTCTTT.

This clone was counted a single time. The chain joins TRBV7-2 to TRBJ2-7; 9 bases are shared with TRBD1. CDR1 is SGHTA and CDR2 is FQGNSA in the germline V gene. Trimming took 5 bases from V and 3 from J; bases not matched to a gene: 5. The CDR3 spans 14 residues. In DNA form, the CDR3 reads TGTGCCAGCAGCCTGACAGGGGGTGGCTACGAGCAGTACTTC. Amino acid sequence: CASSLTGGGYEQYF.

The genes are TRBV7-8 and TRBJ2-4, with D possibly TRBD1 on 6 matching bases. The germline CDR1 and CDR2 sequences are SGHVS and FQNEAQ. V lost 2 bases, J lost 0 bases, and 8 bases lay in between. This CDR3 has 15 amino acids. CDR3 sequence reads: CASSLQGRAKNIQYF. The CDR3 DNA reads TGTGCCAGCAGCTTACAGGGGAGAGCCAAAAACATTCAGTACTTC.

The chain carries TRBV5-6 and TRBJ1-2; D is uncertain. This CDR3 is 15 amino acids long. Germline V CDR1 and CDR2: SGHDT, YYEEEE. V shed 0 bases and J shed 5 bases, with 14 bases lying between them. CDR3 nucleotides: TGTGCCAGCAGCTTGGTTGCGGGGATCCTGTATGGCTACACCTTC. Protein: CASSLVAGILYGYTF.

The chain uses TRBV19 and TRBJ1-1; perhaps TRBD1 as D (5 bases). Trimming removed 7 bases at V and 1 base at J, with 13 bases between. CDR3 size: 14 residues. CDR1 is LNHDA, CDR2 SQIVND, per germline (reference sequence). The CDR3 spells CASTQGLQNTEAFF. The DNA of the CDR3 is TGTGCCAGTACCCAGGGTTTACAGAACACTGAAGCTTTCTTT.